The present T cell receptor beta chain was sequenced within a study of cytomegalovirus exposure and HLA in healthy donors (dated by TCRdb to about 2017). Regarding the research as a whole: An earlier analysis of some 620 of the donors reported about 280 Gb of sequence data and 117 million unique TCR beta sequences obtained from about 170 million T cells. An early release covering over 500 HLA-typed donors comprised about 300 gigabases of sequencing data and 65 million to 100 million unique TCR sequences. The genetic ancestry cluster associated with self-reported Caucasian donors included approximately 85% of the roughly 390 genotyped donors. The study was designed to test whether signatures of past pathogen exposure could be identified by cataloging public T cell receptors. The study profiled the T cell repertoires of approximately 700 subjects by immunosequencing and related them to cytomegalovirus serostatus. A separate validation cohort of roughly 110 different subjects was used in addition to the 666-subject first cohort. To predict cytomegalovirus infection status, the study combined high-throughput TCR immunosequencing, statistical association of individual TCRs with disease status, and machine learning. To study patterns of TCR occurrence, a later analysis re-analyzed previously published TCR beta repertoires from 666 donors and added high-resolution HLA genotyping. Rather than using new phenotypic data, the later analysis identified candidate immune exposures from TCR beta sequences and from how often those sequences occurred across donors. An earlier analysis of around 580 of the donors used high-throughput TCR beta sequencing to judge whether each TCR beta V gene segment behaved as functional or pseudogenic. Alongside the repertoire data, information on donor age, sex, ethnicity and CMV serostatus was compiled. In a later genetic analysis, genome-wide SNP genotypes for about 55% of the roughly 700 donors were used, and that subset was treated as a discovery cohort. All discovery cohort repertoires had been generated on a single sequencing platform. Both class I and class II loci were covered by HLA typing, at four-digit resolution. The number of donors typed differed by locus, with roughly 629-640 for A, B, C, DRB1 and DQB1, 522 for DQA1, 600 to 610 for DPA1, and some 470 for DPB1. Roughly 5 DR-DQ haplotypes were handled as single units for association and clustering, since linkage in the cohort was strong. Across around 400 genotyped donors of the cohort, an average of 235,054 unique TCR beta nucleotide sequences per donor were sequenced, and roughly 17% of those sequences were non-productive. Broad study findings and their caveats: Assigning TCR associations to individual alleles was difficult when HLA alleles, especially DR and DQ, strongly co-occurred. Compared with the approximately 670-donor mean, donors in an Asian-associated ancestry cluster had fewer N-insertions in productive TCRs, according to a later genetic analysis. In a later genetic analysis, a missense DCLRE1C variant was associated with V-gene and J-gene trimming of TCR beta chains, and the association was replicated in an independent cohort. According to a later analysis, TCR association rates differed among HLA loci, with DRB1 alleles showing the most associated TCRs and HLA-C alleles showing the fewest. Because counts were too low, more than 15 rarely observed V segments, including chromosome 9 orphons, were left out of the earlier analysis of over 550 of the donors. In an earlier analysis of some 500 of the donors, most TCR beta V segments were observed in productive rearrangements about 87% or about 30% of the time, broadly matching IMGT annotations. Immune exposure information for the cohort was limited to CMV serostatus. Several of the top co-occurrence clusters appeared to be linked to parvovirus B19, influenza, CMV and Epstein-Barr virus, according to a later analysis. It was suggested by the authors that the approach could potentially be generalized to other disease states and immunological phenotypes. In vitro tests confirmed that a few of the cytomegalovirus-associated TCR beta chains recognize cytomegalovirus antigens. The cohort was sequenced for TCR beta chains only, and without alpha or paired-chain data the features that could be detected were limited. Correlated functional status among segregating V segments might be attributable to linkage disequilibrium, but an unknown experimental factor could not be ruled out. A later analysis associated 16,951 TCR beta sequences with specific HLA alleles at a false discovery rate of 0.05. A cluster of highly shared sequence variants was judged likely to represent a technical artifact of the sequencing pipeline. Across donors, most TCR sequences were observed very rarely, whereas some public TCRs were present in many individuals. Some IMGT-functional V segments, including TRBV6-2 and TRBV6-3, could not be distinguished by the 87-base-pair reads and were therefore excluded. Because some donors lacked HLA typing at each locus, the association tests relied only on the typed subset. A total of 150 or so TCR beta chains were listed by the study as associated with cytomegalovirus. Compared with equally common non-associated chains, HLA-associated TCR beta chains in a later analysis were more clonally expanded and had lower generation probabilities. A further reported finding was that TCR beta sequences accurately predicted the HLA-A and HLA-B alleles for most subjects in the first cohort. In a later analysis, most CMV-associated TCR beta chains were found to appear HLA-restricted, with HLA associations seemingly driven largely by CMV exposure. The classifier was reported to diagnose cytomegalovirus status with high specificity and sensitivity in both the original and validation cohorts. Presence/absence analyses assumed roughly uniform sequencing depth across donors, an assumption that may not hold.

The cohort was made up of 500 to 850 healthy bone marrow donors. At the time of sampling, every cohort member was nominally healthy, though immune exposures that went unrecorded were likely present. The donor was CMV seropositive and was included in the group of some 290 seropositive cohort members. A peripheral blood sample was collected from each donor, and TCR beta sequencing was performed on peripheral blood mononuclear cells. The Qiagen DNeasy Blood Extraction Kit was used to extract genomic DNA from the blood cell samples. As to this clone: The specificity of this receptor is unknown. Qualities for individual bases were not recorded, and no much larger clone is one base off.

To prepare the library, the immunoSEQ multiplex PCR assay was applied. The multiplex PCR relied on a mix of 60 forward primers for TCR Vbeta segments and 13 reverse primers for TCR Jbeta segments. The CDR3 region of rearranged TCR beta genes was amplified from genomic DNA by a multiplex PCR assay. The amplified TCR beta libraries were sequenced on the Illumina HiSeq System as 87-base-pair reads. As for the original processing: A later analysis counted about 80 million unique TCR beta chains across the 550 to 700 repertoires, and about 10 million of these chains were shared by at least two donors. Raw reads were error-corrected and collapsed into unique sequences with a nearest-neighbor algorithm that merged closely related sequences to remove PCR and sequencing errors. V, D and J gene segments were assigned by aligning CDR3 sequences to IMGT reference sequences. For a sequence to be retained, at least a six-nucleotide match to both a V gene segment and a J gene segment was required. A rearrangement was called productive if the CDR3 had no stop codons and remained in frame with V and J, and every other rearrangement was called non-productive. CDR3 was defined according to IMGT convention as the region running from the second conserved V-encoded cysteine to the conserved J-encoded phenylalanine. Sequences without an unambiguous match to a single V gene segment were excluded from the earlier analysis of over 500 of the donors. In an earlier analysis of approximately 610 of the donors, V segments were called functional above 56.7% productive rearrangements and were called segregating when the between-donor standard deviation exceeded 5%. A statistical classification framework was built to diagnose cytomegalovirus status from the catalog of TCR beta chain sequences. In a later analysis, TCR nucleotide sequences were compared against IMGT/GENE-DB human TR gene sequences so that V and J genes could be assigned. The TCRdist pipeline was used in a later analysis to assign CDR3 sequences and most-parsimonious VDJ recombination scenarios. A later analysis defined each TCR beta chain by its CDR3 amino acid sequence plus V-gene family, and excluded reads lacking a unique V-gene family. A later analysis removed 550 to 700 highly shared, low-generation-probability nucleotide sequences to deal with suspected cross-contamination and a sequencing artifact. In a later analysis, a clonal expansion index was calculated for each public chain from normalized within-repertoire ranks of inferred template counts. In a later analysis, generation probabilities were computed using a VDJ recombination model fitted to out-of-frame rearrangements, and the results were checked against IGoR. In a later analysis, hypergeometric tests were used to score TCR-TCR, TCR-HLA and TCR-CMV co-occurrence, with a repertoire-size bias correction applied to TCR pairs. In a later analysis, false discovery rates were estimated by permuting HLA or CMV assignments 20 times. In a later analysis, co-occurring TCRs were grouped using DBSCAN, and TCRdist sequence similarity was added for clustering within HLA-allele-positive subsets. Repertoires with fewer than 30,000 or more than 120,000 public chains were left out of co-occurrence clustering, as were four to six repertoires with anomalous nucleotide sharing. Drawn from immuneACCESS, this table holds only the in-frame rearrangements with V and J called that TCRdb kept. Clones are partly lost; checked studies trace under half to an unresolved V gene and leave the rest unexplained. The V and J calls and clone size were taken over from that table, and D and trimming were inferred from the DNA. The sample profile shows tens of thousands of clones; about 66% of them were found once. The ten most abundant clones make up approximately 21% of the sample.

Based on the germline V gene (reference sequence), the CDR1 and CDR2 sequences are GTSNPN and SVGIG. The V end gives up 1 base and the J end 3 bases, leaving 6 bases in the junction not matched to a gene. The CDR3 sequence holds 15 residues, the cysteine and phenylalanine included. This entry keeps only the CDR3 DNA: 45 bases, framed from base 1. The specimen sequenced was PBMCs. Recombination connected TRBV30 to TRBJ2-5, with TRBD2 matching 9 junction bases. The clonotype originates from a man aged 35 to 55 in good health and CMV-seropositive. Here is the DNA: TGTGCCTGGAGTGGCGGGGGGGTAACCGAAGAGACCCAGTACTTC. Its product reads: CAWSGGGVTEETQYF.